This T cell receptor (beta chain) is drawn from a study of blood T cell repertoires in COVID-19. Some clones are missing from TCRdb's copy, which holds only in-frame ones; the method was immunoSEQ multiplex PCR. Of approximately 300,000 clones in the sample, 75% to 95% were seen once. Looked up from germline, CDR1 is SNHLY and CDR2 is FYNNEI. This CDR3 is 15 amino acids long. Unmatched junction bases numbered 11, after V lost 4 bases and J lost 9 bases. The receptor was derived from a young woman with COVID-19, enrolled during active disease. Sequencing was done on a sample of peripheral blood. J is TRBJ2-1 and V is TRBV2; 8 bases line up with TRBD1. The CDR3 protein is CASSATGTGFGEQFF. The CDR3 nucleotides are TGTGCCAGCAGTGCGACCGGGACAGGTTTTGGTGAGCAGTTCTTC.